The 25 T cell receptor beta chains in this list originate from one sample, sequenced in a study of CD8+ T cells in alopecia areata. Extracted RNA was reverse transcribed into cDNA, the sequencing template. TCRdb's table, derived via immunoSEQ multiplex PCR, lists solely in-frame clones and lacks some. The repertoire consists of more than 95,000 clones, with around 59% occurring once and the leading ten covering 8% to 10%. Specimen: CD4+ T cells sorted from blood. The origin of the receptors is a human donor in good health.

The chain carries TRBV9 and TRBJ2-3; D may be TRBD2 (6 bases). The CDR3 spans 16 residues. Trimming pared 4 bases from V and 0 bases from J, leaving 15 bases between. Germline assignment: CDR1 SGDLS and CDR2 YYNGEE. The CDR3 here is CASSRLGGTSTDTQYF. The CDR3 DNA reads TGTGCCAGCAGCCGACTGGGGGGAACTAGCACAGATACGCAGTATTTT.

By share, this clone ranks as medium-sized. The chain employs TRBV19 and TRBJ1-1; D may be TRBD1 (6 bases). Germline assignment: CDR1 LNHDA and CDR2 SQIVND (reference sequence). Trimming pared 5 bases from V and 0 bases from J, leaving 16 bases between. This CDR3 comprises 16 residues. The CDR3 is CASSLPQGMMNTEAFF. DNA of the CDR3: TGTGCCAGTAGTCTCCCACAGGGAATGATGAACACTGAAGCTTTCTTT.

This chain uses TRBV30 with TRBJ2-2, with unresolved D. V was shortened by 3 bases and J by 6 bases, with 8 bases between the two germline ends. Germline CDR1 reads GTSNPN; CDR2 reads SVGIG (reference sequence). CDR3 size: 12 residues. The CDR3 nucleotides are TGTGCCTGGAGCGCAGCCTCCGGGGAGCTGTTTTTT. Translation: CAWSAASGELFF.

This clone was observed a handful of times. The rearrangement links TRBV5-1 to TRBJ1-1; D is possibly TRBD1 (5 bases). The V gene lost 1 base and the J gene lost 8 bases, with 15 bases spanning the gap. This CDR3 comprises 14 residues. Germline CDR1 reads SGHRS; CDR2 reads YFSETQ. Written as DNA, the CDR3 is TGCGCCAGCAGCTTGATGGGGGAAGTCGGGGAAGCTTTCTTT. It is translated as CASSLMGEVGEAFF.

The chain has TRBV30 and TRBJ1-6; TRBD1 is a possible D gene (5 bases). This CDR3 has 15 amino acids. Germline V gene data show CDR1 as GTSNPN and CDR2 as SVGIG (reference sequence). Deletions cut 3 bases from V and 4 bases from J, with 13 bases between. The CDR3: CAWSAGGTYNSPLHF. In DNA, the CDR3 is TGTGCCTGGAGCGCGGGGGGTACTTATAATTCACCCCTCCACTTT.

The J gene is TRBJ1-1, the V gene TRBV12-5; possible D gene TRBD1, 6 bases. The length of the CDR3 is 14 residues. Germline assignment: CDR1 LGHNT and CDR2 FRNRAP. Trimming stripped 6 bases from V and 3 bases from J, with 14 bases between. DNA for the CDR3: TGTGCTAGTGGCCACAGGGATCGTGACACTGAAGCTTTCTTT. It yields the protein CASGHRDRDTEAFF.

In this sample, this clone turned up once. This CDR3 is also generated by other DNA sequences in the sample. V is TRBV29-1 and J is TRBJ1-1; D gene uncertain. Germline lookup yields CDR1 SQVTM and CDR2 ANQGSEA. Trimming shortened V by 4 bases and J by 0 bases, and 6 bases separated the two germline ends. This CDR3 comprises 12 residues. In nucleotides, the CDR3 is TGCAGCGTTGTAGGTATGAACACTGAAGCTTTCTTT. Residues: CSVVGMNTEAFF.

The rearrangement uses TRBV5-6 and TRBJ2-5; 7 bases match TRBD2. This CDR3 spans 14 amino acids. Germline V gives CDR1 SGHDT, CDR2 YYEEEE. Unmatched junction bases numbered 4, after V lost 1 base and J lost 4 bases. CDR3 DNA sequence: TGTGCCAGCAGCTTGAGGGGAGGGGCAGAGACCCAGTACTTC. Translated: CASSLRGGAETQYF.

V gene TRBV11-2 combines with J gene TRBJ2-3; D is unclear. Germline V gene data show CDR1 as SGHAT and CDR2 as FQNNGV. The V end lost 1 base, the J end lost 5 bases, and 16 bases lay between the germline ends. This CDR3 comprises 16 residues. The CDR3 reads CASSLVPWTERDTQYF. The CDR3 DNA follows: TGTGCCAGCAGCTTAGTCCCTTGGACGGAAAGAGATACGCAGTATTTT.

This clone appeared a few times. The J gene is TRBJ1-1, the V gene TRBV6-6, with D tentatively TRBD1 (6 bases). Trimming took off 6 bases at V and 0 bases at J, with 11 bases between the two ends. Germline CDR1 is MNHNY and CDR2 is SVGAGI (reference sequence). CDR3 size: 14 residues. The CDR3 region is CASSFGTMNTEAFF. CDR3 bases: TGTGCCAGCAGCTTCGGGACAATGAACACTGAAGCTTTCTTT.

V usage is TRBV30 and J usage is TRBJ1-5; D is possibly TRBD1 (6 bases). CDR1 is GTSNPN and CDR2 is SVGIG in the germline V gene (reference sequence). The CDR3 totals 15 residues. V lost 3 bases, J lost 1 base, and 13 bases lay in between. This chain's CDR3 is CAWSQGRQSNQPQHF. As DNA, the CDR3 is TGTGCCTGGAGCCAGGGGAGACAGAGCAATCAGCCCCAGCATTTT.

This rearrangement joins TRBV7-9 to TRBJ2-5, with D unresolved. The CDR3 has 11 amino acids. Trimming took 5 bases from V and 2 from J, leaving 3 bases between them. Per germline, CDR1 SEHNR and CDR2 FQNEAQ (reference sequence). The CDR3, as DNA: TGTGCCAGCAGCGATCAAGAGACCCAGTACTTC. It is translated as CASSDQETQYF.

This clone turned up a few times. The chain joins TRBV30 to TRBJ1-6, with a possible D match to TRBD1 (5 bases). CDR3 length: 16 amino acids. V lost 4 bases and J lost 5, with 18 bases in between. The V gene's germline CDR1 is GTSNPN and CDR2 SVGIG (reference sequence). The DNA for the CDR3 is TGTGCCTGGATCACGCCCGACAGAGTCAATAATTCACCCCTCCACTTT. Translated, it gives CAWITPDRVNNSPLHF.

This clone occurred once. The chain uses TRBV4-2 and TRBJ1-2, with 7 bases lining up with TRBD1. The length of the CDR3 is 16 residues. Germline values: CDR1 LGHNA, CDR2 YNFKEQ. With 3 bases clipped from V and 4 bases from J, the junction kept 11 bases outside the gene matches. The CDR3 region has the DNA TGTGCCAGCAGCCATGAGAGAGGCGGGGACAGCTATGGCTACACCTTC. Translation: CASSHERGGDSYGYTF.

The chain carries TRBV29-1 and TRBJ1-1, with D perhaps matching TRBD1 (5 bases). The CDR3 is made up of 14 amino acids. The V end was cut by 0 bases, the J end by 0 bases, with 8 bases between. Germline V CDR1 and CDR2: SQVTM, ANQGSEA. The CDR3 here is CSVEDRQLNTEAFF. The CDR3 DNA reads TGCAGCGTTGAAGATCGACAGTTGAACACTGAAGCTTTCTTT.

A few counts support this clone. CDR3 amino acids: CASSPPGQGDVYEQYF. In DNA, the CDR3 is TGTGCCAGCAGCCCACCGGGACAGGGGGATGTCTACGAGCAGTACTTC. The rearrangement links TRBV7-8 to TRBJ2-7; TRBD1 matches at 11 bases. This CDR3 is 16 amino acids long. Per germline, CDR1 SGHVS and CDR2 FQNEAQ. V was pared by 5 bases and J by 3 bases, with 9 bases of the junction left unmatched. The full variable domain, with the rest looked up from reference TRBV7-8 and TRBJ2-7, is GAGVSQSPRYKVAKRGQDVALRCDPISGHVSLFWYQQALGQGPEFLTYFQNEAQLDKSGLPSDRFFAERPEGSVSTLKIQRTQQEDSAVYLCASSPPGQGDVYEQYFGPGTRLTVT.

The V and J genes are TRBV6-5 and TRBJ2-2; TRBD1 aligns across 7 bases. CDR3 length equals 13 residues. V was clipped by 8 bases and J by 3 bases; unmatched bases: 3. The germline CDR1 and CDR2 sequences are MNHEY and SVGAGI. DNA of the CDR3: TGTGCCAGCGGGACAGCAGACACCGGGGAGCTGTTTTTT. Translated, it gives CASGTADTGELFF.

The chain has TRBV10-3 and TRBJ1-1, with 9 bases matching TRBD1. Germline CDR1 and CDR2: ENHRY and SYGVKD. The CDR3 spans 15 residues. The trim removed 3 bases at V and 4 bases at J, leaving 6 bases unmatched. The CDR3 here is CAISDLGQGSTEAFF. The CDR3 DNA sequence: TGTGCCATCAGTGATCTCGGACAGGGGAGCACTGAAGCTTTCTTT.

J is TRBJ1-2 and V is TRBV4-3; 10 bases align to TRBD1. Trimming at V came to 6 bases and at J to 2 bases, leaving 9 bases not matched to a gene. CDR1 LGHNA and CDR2 YSLEER come from the germline V gene. This CDR3 spans 16 amino acids. CDR3 DNA sequence: TGCGCCAGCAGTCGAAATTGGGGACAGGGGAACTATGGCTACACCTTC. Translating it yields CASSRNWGQGNYGYTF.

J is TRBJ2-5 and V is TRBV7-2; 8 positions match TRBD1. This CDR3 comprises 15 residues. The V gene's germline CDR1 is SGHTA and CDR2 FQGNSA. With 7 bases clipped from V and 7 bases from J, the junction kept 14 bases outside the gene matches. DNA of the CDR3: TGTGCCAGCATCGGGACAGGCGGCGCCCGGGGGACCCAGTACTTC. This sequence encodes CASIGTGGARGTQYF.

The chain employs TRBV19 and TRBJ1-1, with D maybe TRBD1 (6 bases). This CDR3 has 13 residues. Germline V gene data show CDR1 as LNHDA and CDR2 as SQIVND (reference sequence). V gave up 9 bases and J gave up 1 base, with 12 bases separating them. Written as DNA, the CDR3 is TGTGCCAGCGGGGGGCGTGGGAACACTGAAGCTTTCTTT. This translates into CASGGRGNTEAFF.

As DNA, the CDR3 is TGTGCCAGCAGCTCAAGTACCGAGCAGTACTTC. The encoded protein is CASSSSTEQYF. The chain links TRBV7-9 to TRBJ2-7, with unresolved D. Between the trimmed V and J ends, which lost 4 bases and 6 bases, there was a span of 7 bases. Germline CDR1 and CDR2: SEHNR and FQNEAQ (reference sequence). The CDR3 has 11 residues.

The chain joins TRBV10-3 to TRBJ1-1; 7 bases align to TRBD1. Germline-derived CDR1 and CDR2 are ENHRY and SYGVKD. This CDR3 contains 14 residues. V dropped 10 bases and J dropped 0; count of bases not matched to a gene: 8. The CDR3 nucleotides are TGTGCCACCTCGACAGGGAGTATGAACACTGAAGCTTTCTTT. This codes for CATSTGSMNTEAFF.

Regarding this clone: Other nucleotide sequences from this sample produce the same CDR3. This rearrangement joins TRBV29-1 to TRBJ2-5; the D gene is possibly TRBD1 (6 bases). Trimming left V 6 bases short and J 1 base short, with 9 bases between. Germline assignment: CDR1 SQVTM and CDR2 ANQGSEA. The CDR3 loop spans 12 amino acids. Written as DNA, the CDR3 is TGCAGCGTGGGGGCTGGCCAAGAGACCCAGTACTTC. As protein: CSVGAGQETQYF.

This chain links TRBV29-1 with TRBJ1-2; D ambiguous. Germline V gene sequence: CDR1 SQVTM, CDR2 ANQGSEA. V lost 4 bases to trimming and J lost 7 bases, with 10 bases between them. CDR3 length: 11 amino acids. As DNA, the CDR3 is TGCAGCGTTGCGGTGGTCCGTGGCTACACCTTC. Translating gives CSVAVVRGYTF.